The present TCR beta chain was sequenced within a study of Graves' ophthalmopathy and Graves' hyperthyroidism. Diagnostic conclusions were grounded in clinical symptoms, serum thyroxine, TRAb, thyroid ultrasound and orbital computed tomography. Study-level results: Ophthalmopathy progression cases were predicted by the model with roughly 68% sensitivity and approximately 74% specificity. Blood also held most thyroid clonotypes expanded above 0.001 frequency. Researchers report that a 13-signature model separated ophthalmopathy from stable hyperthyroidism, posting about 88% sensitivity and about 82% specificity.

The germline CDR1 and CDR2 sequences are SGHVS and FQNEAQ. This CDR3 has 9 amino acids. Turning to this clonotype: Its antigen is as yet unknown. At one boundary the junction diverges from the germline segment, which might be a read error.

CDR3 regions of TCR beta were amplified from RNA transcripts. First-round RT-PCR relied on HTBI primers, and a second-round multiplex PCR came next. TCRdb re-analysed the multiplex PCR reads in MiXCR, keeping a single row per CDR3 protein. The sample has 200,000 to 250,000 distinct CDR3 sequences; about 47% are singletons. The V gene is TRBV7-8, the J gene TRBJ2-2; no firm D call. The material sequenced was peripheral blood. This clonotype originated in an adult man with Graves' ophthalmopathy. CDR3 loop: CASSQSLGF. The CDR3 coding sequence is TGTGCCAGCAGCCAAAGTCTAGGGTTT. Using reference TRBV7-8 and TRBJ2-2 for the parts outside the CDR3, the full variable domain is GAGVSQSPRYKVAKRGQDVALRCDPISGHVSLFWYQQALGQGPEFLTYFQNEAQLDKSGLPSDRFFAERPEGSVSTLKIQRTQQEDSAVYLCASSQSLGFGEGSRLTVL.